This T cell receptor beta chain appears in the sequencing data of a study of T-cell reconstitution after alpha-beta-depleted transplantation in children. V was cut by 5 bases and J by 0 bases, with 22 bases left in between. Germline lookup yields CDR1 SGHAT and CDR2 FQDESV (reference sequence). The CDR3 loop spans 19 amino acids. Construction of the TCRbeta library involved unique molecular identifiers. MiXCR was run by TCRdb on the PCR reads, yielding one entry per CDR3 protein. The sample includes fewer than 1 million distinct CDR3 sequences, about 15% of them seen just once. This receptor was obtained from a male patient aged 5 to 17 who had a stem cell transplant for acute lymphoblastic leukemia, so the T cells may come from the graft donor. This chain connects TRBV11-1 to TRBJ1-4; tentative D call: TRBD1 (6 bases). The sample consisted of PBMCs, mostly from graft donor cells, taken 360 days after TCRalphabeta/CD19-depleted stem cell transplant. The CDR3 region is CASSLPSGVLIATNEKLFF. The CDR3 DNA is TGTGCCAGCAGCCTGCCCTCAGGGGTACTTATTGCAACTAATGAAAAACTGTTTTTT. The variable domain in full, completed from reference TRBV11-1 and TRBJ1-4, reads EAEVAQSPRYKITEKSQAVAFWCDPISGHATLYWYRQILGQGPELLVQFQDESVVDDSQLPKDRFSAERLKGVDSTLKIQPAELGDSAMYLCASSLPSGVLIATNEKLFFGSGTQLSVL.